The rows below give T cell receptor beta chains drawn from one sample of a study of shared clonotypes between healthy human individuals. Here immunoSEQ multiplex PCR was the method, and the copy in TCRdb shows in-frame clones only, minus some. This table has a few hundred thousand clones, around 97% appearing once. The sequenced sample consisted of naive CD4+ T cells sorted from blood. Receptors originate from a woman aged 25 to 39 in good health. Both conserved end residues are part of each CDR3. Each record gives: J gene, V gene, CDR3 protein.

J: TRBJ1-2
V: TRBV28
CDR3: CASSLEGYGYTF

J: TRBJ2-1
V: TRBV5-1
CDR3: CASLAAEHGEQFF

J: TRBJ1-4
V: TRBV5-4
CDR3: CASSLPQQGGTNEKLFF

J: TRBJ1-1
V: TRBV10-3
CDR3: CAIRPDRDTEAFF

J: TRBJ1-2
V: TRBV13
CDR3: CASSGKHTGIGNYGYTF

J: TRBJ1-2
V: TRBV28
CDR3: CASSLARDNYGYTF

J: TRBJ1-2
V: TRBV6-5
CDR3: CASSRPDTYGYTF

J: TRBJ1-2
V: TRBV5-1
CDR3: CASSPRIGLSGAGGYTF

J: TRBJ1-2
V: TRBV5-4
CDR3: CASSLGPHLGVGYTF

J: TRBJ2-3
V: TRBV10-3
CDR3: CAISAAPREGTDTQYF

J: TRBJ1-6
V: TRBV28
CDR3: CASSLGWDTYNSPLHF

J: TRBJ2-5
V: TRBV28
CDR3: CASSSPSAGVAETQYF

J: TRBJ2-2
V: TRBV7-9
CDR3: CASSFLTNTGELFF

J: TRBJ2-1
V: TRBV9
CDR3: CASSVWVESRNEQFF

J: TRBJ2-1
V: TRBV6-1
CDR3: CASSTRTDGEQFF

J: TRBJ2-7
V: TRBV13
CDR3: CASSPKRARITLWEDEQYF

J: TRBJ1-2
V: TRBV7-8
CDR3: CASSYGGRTGLHYGYTF

J: TRBJ2-2
V: TRBV5-1
CDR3: CASSFEKSWTGNTGELFF

J: TRBJ1-6
V: TRBV28
CDR3: CASSLSTGEEGQGNSPLHF

J: TRBJ1-1
V: TRBV7-3
CDR3: CASSRTGNTEAFF